Only a few counts were recorded for the clone carrying this T cell receptor beta chain. Its antigen is still unknown. This sample is part of a study of T cell repertoires in cytomegalovirus infection. Study-wide context: It was the public TCR beta signatures that indicated both CMV infection and matching HLA type. Study-level findings and limits: HLA-C-restricted CMV clonotypes gave the most frequent clonotype in two of eight donors.

The CDR3 has 17 amino acids. V dropped 6 bases and J dropped 0 bases, with 20 bases sitting between them. Using its own MiXCR run on the reads, TCRdb lists one record per CDR3 protein. Of around 900,000 distinct CDR3 sequences in the sample, roughly 30% are singletons; the top ten hold about an eighth. This clonotype was sampled from a human donor in good health (CMV status not recorded). Some clones in this sample may be carry-over from other donors' samples. Source: cultured CD8+ T cells from PBMCs, taken from culture after CMV antigen stimulation. The chain is built from TRBV12-3 or TRBV12-4 and TRBJ1-1; D remains unclear. DNA for the CDR3: TGTGCCAGCAGCTTTGATGCCTTGACCGGGTTGAACACTGAAGCTTTCTTT. This codes for CASSFDALTGLNTEAFF.